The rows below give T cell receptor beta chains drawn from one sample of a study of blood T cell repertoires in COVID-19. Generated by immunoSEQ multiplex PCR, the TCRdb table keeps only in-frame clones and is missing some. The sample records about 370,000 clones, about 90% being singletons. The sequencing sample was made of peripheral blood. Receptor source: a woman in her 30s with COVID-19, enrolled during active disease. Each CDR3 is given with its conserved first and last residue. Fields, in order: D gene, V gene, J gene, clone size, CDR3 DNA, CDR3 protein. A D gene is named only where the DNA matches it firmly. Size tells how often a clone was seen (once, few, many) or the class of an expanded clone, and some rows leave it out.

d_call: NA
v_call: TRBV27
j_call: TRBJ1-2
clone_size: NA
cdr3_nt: TGTGCCAGCAGTTTATCGCGAACAGGAGCCTATGGCTACACCTTC
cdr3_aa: CASSLSRTGAYGYTF

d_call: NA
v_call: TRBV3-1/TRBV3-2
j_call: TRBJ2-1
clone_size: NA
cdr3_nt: TGTGCCAGCAGGGACGAGGGAGGTGAGCAGTTCTTC
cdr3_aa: CASRDEGGEQFF

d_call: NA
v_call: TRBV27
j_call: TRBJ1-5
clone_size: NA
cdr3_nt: TGTGCCAGCAGTTTTTACGGTCAGCCCCAGCATTTT
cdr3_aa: CASSFYGQPQHF

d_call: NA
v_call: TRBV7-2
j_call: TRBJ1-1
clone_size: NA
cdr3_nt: TGTGCCAGCAGCTTCCTAAGTGGTACTGAAGCTTTCTTT
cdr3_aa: CASSFLSGTEAFF

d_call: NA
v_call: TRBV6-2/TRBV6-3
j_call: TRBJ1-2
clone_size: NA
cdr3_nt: TGTGCCAGCAGCACAGGGCGACTATATGGCTACACCTTC
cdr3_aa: CASSTGRLYGYTF

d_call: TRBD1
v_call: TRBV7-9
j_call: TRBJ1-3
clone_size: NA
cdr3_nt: TGTGCCAGCAGCTTAGCGGTATTACAGGGGGTTTCTGGAAACACCATATATTTT
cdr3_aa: CASSLAVLQGVSGNTIYF

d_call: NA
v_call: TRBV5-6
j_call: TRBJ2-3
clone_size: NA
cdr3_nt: TGTGCCAGCAGCTTGGGTAGTGGCGGGGCAAATACGCAGTATTTT
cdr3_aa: CASSLGSGGANTQYF

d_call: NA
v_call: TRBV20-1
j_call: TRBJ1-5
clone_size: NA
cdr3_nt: TGCAGTGCTAGACTAGTGGAGGCCGACCATTTT
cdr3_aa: CSARLVEADHF

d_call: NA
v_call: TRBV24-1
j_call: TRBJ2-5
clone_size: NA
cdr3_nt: TGTGCCACCAGTGGACACAGGGAAGGAGAGACCCAGTACTTC
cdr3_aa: CATSGHREGETQYF

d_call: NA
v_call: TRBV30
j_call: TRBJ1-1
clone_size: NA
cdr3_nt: TGTGCCTGGAGTGAACGAAGGTCGGGCACTGAAGCTTTCTTT
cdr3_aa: CAWSERRSGTEAFF

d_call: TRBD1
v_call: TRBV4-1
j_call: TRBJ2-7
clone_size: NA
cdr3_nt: TGCGCCAGCAGCCAAGATTTCGGACAGGGTAGGACCTACGAGCAGTACTTC
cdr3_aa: CASSQDFGQGRTYEQYF

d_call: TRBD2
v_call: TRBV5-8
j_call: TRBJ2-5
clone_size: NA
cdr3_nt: TGTGCCAGCAGCTTTGGCGGGACTAGCGGGGGAGGAGAGACCCAGTACTTC
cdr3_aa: CASSFGGTSGGGETQYF

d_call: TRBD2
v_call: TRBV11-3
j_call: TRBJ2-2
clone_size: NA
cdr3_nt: TGTGCCAGCAGCCCAACCCCGGGACTAGGAGGCACCGGGGAGCTGTTTTTT
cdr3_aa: CASSPTPGLGGTGELFF

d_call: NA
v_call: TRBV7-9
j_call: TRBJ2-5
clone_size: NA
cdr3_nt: TGTGCCAGCAGCCCCCGACAGTCAAGGCACCAAGAGACCCAGTACTTC
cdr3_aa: CASSPRQSRHQETQYF

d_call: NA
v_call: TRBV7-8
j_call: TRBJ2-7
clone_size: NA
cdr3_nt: TGTGCCAGCAGTCCGCGCGGCGATTTTGCCTACGAGCAGTACTTC
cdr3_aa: CASSPRGDFAYEQYF

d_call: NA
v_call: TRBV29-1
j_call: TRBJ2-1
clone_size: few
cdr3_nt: TGCAGCGTTGTCGAGGGGGGGCTAAGCGCTGAGCAGTTCTTC
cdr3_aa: CSVVEGGLSAEQFF

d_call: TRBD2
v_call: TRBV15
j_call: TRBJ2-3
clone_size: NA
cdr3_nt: TGTGCCACCAGCAGACTAGCGGGGGGGGATACGCAGTATTTT
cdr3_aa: CATSRLAGGDTQYF

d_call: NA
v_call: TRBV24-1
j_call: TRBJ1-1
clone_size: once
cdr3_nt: TGTGCCACCAGTGAAAACCCATCGCGGGGGACTGAAGCTTTCTTT
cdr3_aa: CATSENPSRGTEAFF

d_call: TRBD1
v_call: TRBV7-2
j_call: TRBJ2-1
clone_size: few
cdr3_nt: TGTGCCAGCAGCGCGCAGACAGGGAGGCAGTTCTTC
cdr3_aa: CASSAQTGRQFF

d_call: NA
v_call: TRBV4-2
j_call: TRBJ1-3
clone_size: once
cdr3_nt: TGTGCCAGCCGAACAGGGTTAGGTGGAAACACCATATATTTT
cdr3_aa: CASRTGLGGNTIYF

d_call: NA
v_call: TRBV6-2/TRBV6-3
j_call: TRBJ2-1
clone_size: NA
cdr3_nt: TGTGCCAGCAGTTACCCACGAACCAGGGACTGGTCCTACAATGAGCAGTTCTTC
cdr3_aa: CASSYPRTRDWSYNEQFF

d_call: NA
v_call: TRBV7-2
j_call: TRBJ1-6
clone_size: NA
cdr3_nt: TGTGCCAGCAGCTTAGCGGCGGCGGGCTGGTCTAATTCACCCCTCCACTTT
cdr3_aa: CASSLAAAGWSNSPLHF

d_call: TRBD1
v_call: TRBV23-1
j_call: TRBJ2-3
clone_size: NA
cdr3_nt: TGCGCCAGCAGCACGCTTCGACAGGGAAAAACAGATACGCAGTATTTT
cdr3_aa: CASSTLRQGKTDTQYF

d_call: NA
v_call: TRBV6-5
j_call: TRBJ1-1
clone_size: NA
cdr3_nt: TGTGCCAGCAGTTACGAGCTCGGGGGAAACACTGAAGCTTTCTTT
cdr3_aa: CASSYELGGNTEAFF

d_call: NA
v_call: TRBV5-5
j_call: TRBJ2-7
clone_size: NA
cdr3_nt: TGTGCCAGCAGCTTTGGGACTAAACCCAGGGGATACGAGCAGTACTTC
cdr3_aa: CASSFGTKPRGYEQYF

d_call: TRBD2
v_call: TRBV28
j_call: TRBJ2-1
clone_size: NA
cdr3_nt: TGTGCCAGCACCCCGCCCCGGGGGGCCTACAATGAGCAGTTCTTC
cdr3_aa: CASTPPRGAYNEQFF

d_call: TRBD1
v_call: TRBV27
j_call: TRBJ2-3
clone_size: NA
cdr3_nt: TGTGCCAGCAGTTTAATTCCCCAGGGGGCACGGGATACGCAGTATTTT
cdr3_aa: CASSLIPQGARDTQYF

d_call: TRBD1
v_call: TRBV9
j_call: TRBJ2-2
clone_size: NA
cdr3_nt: TGTGCCAGCAGCAGAATGGGACAGGGCGACACCGGGGAGCTGTTTTTT
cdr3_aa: CASSRMGQGDTGELFF

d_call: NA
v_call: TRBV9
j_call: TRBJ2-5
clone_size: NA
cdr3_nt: TGTGCCAGCAGCGTAGGTGCAGCTGGTGAGGGAGAGACCCAGTACTTC
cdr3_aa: CASSVGAAGEGETQYF

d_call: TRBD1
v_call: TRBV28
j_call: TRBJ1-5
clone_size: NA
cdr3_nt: TGTGCCACCGGGGGACAGTCCAATCAGCCCCAGCATTTT
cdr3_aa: CATGGQSNQPQHF

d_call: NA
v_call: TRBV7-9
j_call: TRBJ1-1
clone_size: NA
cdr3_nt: TGTGCCAGCAGCCTGCGGGGGGTTTTAAGGAACACTGAAGCTTTCTTT
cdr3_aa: CASSLRGVLRNTEAFF

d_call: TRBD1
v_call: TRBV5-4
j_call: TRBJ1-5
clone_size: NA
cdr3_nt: TGTGGGTATGGACAGGGCAATCAGCCCCAGCATTTT
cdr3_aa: CGYGQGNQPQHF

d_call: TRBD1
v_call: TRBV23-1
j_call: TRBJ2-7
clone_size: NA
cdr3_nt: TGCGCCAGCAGTCAATCACCGGGACAGGGGAGAAACACCTACGAGCAGTACTTC
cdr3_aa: CASSQSPGQGRNTYEQYF

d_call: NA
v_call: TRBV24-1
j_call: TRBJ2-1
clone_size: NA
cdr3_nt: TGTGCCACCACCCAAGGTGGGGGCGCGAAAAATGAGCAGTTCTTC
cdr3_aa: CATTQGGGAKNEQFF

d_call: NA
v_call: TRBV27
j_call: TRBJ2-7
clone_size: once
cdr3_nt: TGTGCCAGCAGTTTTGGGCCCTACTACGAGCAGTACTTC
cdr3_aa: CASSFGPYYEQYF

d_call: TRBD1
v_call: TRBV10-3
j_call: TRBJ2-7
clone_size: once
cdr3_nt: TGTGCCAGCACGACAGGGGGTTACGAGCAGTACTTC
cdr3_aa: CASTTGGYEQYF

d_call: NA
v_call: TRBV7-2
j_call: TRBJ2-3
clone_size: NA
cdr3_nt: TGTGCCAGCAGCTTAGGGTTCGGACAGTTTAGCACAGATACGCAGTATTTT
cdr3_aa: CASSLGFGQFSTDTQYF

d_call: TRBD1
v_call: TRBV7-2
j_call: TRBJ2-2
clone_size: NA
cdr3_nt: TGTGCCAGCAGCGCGCAGAACAGGGGGAGCCGGGAGCTGTTTTTT
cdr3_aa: CASSAQNRGSRELFF

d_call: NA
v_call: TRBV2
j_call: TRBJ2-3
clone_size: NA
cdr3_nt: TGTGCCAGCAGTGAGGGCAACCCGGGGGGCACAGATACGCAGTATTTT
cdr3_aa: CASSEGNPGGTDTQYF

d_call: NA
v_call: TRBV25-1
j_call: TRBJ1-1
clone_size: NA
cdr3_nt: TGTGCCAGCAGTGAAAGTCTCGGGGGACTTGGAACTGAAGCTTTCTTT
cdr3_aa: CASSESLGGLGTEAFF

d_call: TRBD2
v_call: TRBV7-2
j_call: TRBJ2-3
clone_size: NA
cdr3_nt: TGTGCCAGCAGCGAAAGACTAGCGGGGAGTACAGATACGCAGTATTTT
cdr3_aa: CASSERLAGSTDTQYF

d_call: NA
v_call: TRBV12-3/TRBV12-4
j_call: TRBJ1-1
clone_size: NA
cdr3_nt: TGTGCCAGCAGGGTACATTTGAACACTGAAGCTTTCTTT
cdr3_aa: CASRVHLNTEAFF

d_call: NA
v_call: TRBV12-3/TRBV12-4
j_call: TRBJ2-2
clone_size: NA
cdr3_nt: TGTGCCAGCAGTTTTTTTTCGGCCGGGGAGCTGTTTTTT
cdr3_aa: CASSFFSAGELFF

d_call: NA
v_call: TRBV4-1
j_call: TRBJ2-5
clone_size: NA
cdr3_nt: TGCGCCAGCAGCCAAGCGGTCGTCAACCAAGAGACCCAGTACTTC
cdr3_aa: CASSQAVVNQETQYF

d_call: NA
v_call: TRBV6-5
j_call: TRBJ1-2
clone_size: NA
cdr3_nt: TGTGCCAGTAATGCGTTTAACTATGGCTACACCTTC
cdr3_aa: CASNAFNYGYTF

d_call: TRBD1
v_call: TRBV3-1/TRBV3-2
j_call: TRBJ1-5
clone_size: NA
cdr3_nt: TGTGCCAGCAGCCAAGCTCAGGGGGCGGAGATCAATCAGCCCCAGCATTTT
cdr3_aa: CASSQAQGAEINQPQHF